This T cell receptor beta chain derives from a study of T cell responses to AZD1222 COVID-19 vaccine (dated by TCRdb to about 2021). Some background on the complete study: Because spike-specific TCR depth and breadth did not differ between the two schedules, AZD1222 recipients who got a second dose at roughly 4 weeks were pooled with those who got a second dose at roughly 12 weeks. Trial participants were enrolled by age into 18-55, 56-69 and 70-plus year subgroups, with approximately 160, 26 and 62 TCR-sequenced participants respectively. A total of under 250 trial participants underwent TCR sequencing, of whom 200 to 220 had received two doses of AZD1222 and some 26 had received two doses of the MenACWY control vaccine.

A word on this clone: Its antigen is not yet known. Base qualities are not provided; no much larger clone lies one nucleotide away.

The CDR3 regions of human TCRbeta chains were subjected to immunosequencing. Processing in the source paper ran as follows. Repertoire TCRs were checked for matches against a reference library of SARS-CoV-2-specific TCRs that had been generated using the MIRA antigen-specificity platform. Breadth was defined as the fraction of unique TCRs that were SARS-CoV-2-associated. Depth was defined as the fraction of total T cells that were SARS-CoV-2-associated. Each spike-specific TCR was assigned to its reactive spike region and to a CD4 or CD8 class using the MIRA data. Log10-transformed breadth and depth values were compared by one-way ANOVA with Sidak's multiple comparisons tests. TCRdb limited this immuneACCESS table to in-frame rearrangements with V and J called. A share of clones is missing; checked studies link under half to unresolved V genes, and the rest is unexplained. V and J calls and clone size are as listed in that table; D and trimming were resolved from the DNA. For this sample the table gives about 110,000 clones, of which approximately 90% were detected only once. Of the sample, approximately 5.5% is held by the ten largest clones.

The sample's time point label is to be understood as: baseline before first vaccination. The vaccinee samples were drawn from two UK trials, COV001 and COV002, one of which was a single-blind randomized controlled phase 2/3 trial testing AZD1222 (ChAdOx1 nCoV-19) in healthy adults. Trial participant PBMC samples were collected at day 0 and day 28 after the second dose for TCRbeta chain sequencing. General study outcomes and caveats: Reportedly, almost half of the unique spike-specific TCRs recognized epitopes lying outside the regions that are mutated in the B.1.351 and B.1.1.7 variants. Conclusions about previously exposed vaccinees are limited because only six or seven AZD1222 recipients were SARS-CoV-2 seropositive at baseline. In the small 56-69-year group, the increase in depth fell short of significance, most likely because of low power. Vaccine-associated CD4 TCRs spanned the whole spike protein, with dominant responses in regions 160-218 and 743-854. After two AZD1222 doses, spike-specific TCR breadth and depth were significantly higher than at day 0 and than in MenACWY recipients. Because no samples from the day 14 peak response were available, repertoires could be characterized only after the peak T cell response. Participants were mostly white British and included more females than males, and it was suggested by the authors that clonal diversity may have been underestimated.

CDR3 length: 15 amino acids, cysteine to phenylalanine. This entry keeps only the CDR3 DNA: 45 bases, framed from base 1. The germline V gene (reference sequence) gives CDR1 as MNHEY and CDR2 as SMNVEV. V is cut by 6 bases and J by 3 bases, and the space between the germline ends is 15 bases. Here the sequenced sample was peripheral blood, taken on day 0 of AZD1222 vaccination. The V and J genes are TRBV27 and TRBJ2-4; the D gene cannot be resolved reliably. This TCR came from an adult in good health. The CDR3 in this case is CASSLGAYVKNIQYF. The DNA is TGTGCCAGCAGCTTAGGAGCGTATGTCAAAAACATTCAGTACTTC.